This record covers a single TCR beta chain. Antigen unknown. RNA in amounts of roughly 0.5 to 1 ug was reverse transcribed with random hexamers. Amplification of TCR beta CDR3 used immunoSEQ multiplex PCR across 54 Vbeta and 13 Jbeta. TCRdb recomputed calls from the immunoSEQ multiplex PCR reads with MiXCR, one row per CDR3 protein. This table has some 130,000 distinct CDR3 sequences, 85% to 95% appearing once. High-throughput TCR beta sequencing covered peripheral CD8+ and CD4+ T cells. In contrast to the negatively isolated CD8+ and CD4+ T cells, TEMRA cells were FACS-enriched. These data are taken from a study of CD8 T cells in Susac syndrome. V dropped 2 bases and J dropped 3 bases, with 29 bases sitting between them. The CDR3 has 21 amino acids. The germline gives CDR1 SGHRS, CDR2 YFSETQ. Study results and limitations: Among people with Susac, CD8+ clonal expansion was greatest in TEMRA cells and active patients.

This chain joins TRBV5-1 and TRBJ2-2; D perhaps matches TRBD2 (6 bases). This sequence was found in a human donor with Susac syndrome. Source material: CD8+ T cells from PBMCs. This chain's CDR3 is CASSFSQNNYRTGLYTGELFF. CDR3 bases: TGCGCCAGCAGCTTTTCCCAAAACAACTATCGGACGGGACTCTACACCGGGGAGCTGTTTTTT.